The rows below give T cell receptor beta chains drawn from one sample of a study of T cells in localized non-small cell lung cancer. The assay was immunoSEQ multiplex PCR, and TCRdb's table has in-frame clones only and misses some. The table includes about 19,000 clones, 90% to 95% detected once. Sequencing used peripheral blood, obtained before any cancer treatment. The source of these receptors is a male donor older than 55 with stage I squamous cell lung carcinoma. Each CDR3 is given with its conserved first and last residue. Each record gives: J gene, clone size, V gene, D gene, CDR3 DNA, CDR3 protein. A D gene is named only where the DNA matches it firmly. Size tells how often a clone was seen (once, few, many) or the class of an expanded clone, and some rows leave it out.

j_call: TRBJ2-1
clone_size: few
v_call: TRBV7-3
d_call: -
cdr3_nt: TGTGCCAGCAGCGTGGACTCTTTCAATGAGCAGTTCTTC
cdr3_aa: CASSVDSFNEQFF

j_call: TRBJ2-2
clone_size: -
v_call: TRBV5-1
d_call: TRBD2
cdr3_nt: TGCGCCAGCAGCTTGGGGGCGGGAGCCACCGGGGAGCTGTTTTTT
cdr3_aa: CASSLGAGATGELFF

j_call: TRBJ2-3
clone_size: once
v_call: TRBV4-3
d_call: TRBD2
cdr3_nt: TGCGCCAGCAGCCAAACGGGACTAGTGAGCACAGATACGCAGTATTTT
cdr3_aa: CASSQTGLVSTDTQYF

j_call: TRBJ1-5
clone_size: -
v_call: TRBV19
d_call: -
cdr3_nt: TGTGCCAGTAGCCCGGGGGTGAGGCAGCCCCAGCATTTT
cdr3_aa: CASSPGVRQPQHF

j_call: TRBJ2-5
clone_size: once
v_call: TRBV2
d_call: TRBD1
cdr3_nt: TGTGCCAGCTCCCCCAGGACAGGGGGCGGAGAGACCCAGTACTTC
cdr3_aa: CASSPRTGGGETQYF

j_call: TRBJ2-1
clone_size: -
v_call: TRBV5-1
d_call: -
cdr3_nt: TGCGCCAGCAGCTTGCGGGCGGGCCAGAGCGATGAGCAGTTCTTC
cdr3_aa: CASSLRAGQSDEQFF

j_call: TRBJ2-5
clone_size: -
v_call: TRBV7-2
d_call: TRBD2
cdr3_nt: TGTGCCAGCAGCTTAGTCCCCAGAGCGGGAGGCCACCAAGAGACCCAGTACTTC
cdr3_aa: CASSLVPRAGGHQETQYF

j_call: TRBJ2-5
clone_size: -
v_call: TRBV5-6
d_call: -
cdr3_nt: TGTGCCAGCAGCAAAGAGGGGTTGGAGACCCAGTACTTC
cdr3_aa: CASSKEGLETQYF

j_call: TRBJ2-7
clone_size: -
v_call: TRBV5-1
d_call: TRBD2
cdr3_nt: TGCGCCAGCAGCTTGGCCAGTCTAGCGGGATACGAGCAGTACTTC
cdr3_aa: CASSLASLAGYEQYF

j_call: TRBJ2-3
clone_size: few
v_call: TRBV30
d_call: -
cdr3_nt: TGTGCCTGGAGTGTAGGAGGAGATACGCAGTATTTT
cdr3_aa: CAWSVGGDTQYF

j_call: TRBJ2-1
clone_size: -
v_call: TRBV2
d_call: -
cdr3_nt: TGTGCCAGCAGCCAGTCAGGGGTTTTGGATGAGCAGTTCTTC
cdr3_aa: CASSQSGVLDEQFF

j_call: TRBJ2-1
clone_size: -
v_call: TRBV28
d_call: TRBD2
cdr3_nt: TGTGCCAGCAGTTCCCCCGGCGGGAGGGCGGCCTACAATGAGCAGTTCTTC
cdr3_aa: CASSSPGGRAAYNEQFF

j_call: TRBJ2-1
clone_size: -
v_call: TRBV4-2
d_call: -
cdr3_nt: TGTGCCAGCAGCCAAGAGGTGGTGGAGGGGATAGAATCCTACAATGAGCAGTTCTTC
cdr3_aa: CASSQEVVEGIESYNEQFF

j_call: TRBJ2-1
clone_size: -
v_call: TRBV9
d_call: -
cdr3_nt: TGTGCCAGCAGCTTAATAGACGGTTACAATGAGCAGTTCTTC
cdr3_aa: CASSLIDGYNEQFF

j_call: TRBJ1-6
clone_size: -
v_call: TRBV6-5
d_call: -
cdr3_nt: TGTGCCAGCAGTTCCGCAGGGGAATTGATGACACCCCTCCACTTT
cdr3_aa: CASSSAGELMTPLHF

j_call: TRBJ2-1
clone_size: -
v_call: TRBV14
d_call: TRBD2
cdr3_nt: TGTGCCAGCAGAGCGTGGAAGCGGGAGGGCCCCAATGAGCAGTTCTTC
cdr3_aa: CASRAWKREGPNEQFF

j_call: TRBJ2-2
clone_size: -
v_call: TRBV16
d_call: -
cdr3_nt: TGTGCCAGCAGCCAGCGCAGGGGCGGGGAGCTGTTTTTT
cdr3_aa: CASSQRRGGELFF

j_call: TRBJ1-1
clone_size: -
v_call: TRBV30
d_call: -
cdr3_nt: TGTGCCGGGGGACGGATGAACACTGAAGCTTTCTTT
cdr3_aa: CAGGRMNTEAFF

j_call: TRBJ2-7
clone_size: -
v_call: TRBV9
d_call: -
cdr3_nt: TGTGCCAGCAGCGTAGATGGAGGGTACGAGCAGTACTTC
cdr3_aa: CASSVDGGYEQYF

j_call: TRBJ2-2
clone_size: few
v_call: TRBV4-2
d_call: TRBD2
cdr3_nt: TGTGCCAGCAGCCAATCCCTAGCGGGAGCCGGGGAGCTGTTTTTT
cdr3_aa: CASSQSLAGAGELFF

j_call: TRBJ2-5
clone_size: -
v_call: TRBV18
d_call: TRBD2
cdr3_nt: TGTGCCAGCTCACCGGGGGGGTCCCAAGAGACCCAGTACTTC
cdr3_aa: CASSPGGSQETQYF

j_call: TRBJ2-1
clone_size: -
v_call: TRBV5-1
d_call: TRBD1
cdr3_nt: TGCGCCAGCAGCCCACAGGGGGCCGCCTACAATGAGCAGTTCTTC
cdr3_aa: CASSPQGAAYNEQFF

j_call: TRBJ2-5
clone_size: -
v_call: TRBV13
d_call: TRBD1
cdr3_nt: TGTGCCAGCAGCGCCGACAGGGGGCTTGGGGAGACCCAGTACTTC
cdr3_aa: CASSADRGLGETQYF

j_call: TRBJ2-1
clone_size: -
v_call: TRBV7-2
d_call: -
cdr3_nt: TGTGCCAGCAGCTTAAACGGCGGATACAATGAGCAGTTCTTC
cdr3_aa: CASSLNGGYNEQFF

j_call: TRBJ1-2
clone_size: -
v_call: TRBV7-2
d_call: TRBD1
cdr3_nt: TGTGCCAGCAGCCCGACAGGGCTCAATGGCTACACCTTC
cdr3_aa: CASSPTGLNGYTF

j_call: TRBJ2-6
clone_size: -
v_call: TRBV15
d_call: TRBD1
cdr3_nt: TGTGCCACCAGCAGATTCCGGGACAGGGTAATCTCTGGGGCCAACGTCCTGACTTTC
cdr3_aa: CATSRFRDRVISGANVLTF

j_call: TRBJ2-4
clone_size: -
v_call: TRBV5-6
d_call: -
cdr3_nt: TGTGCCAGCAGCTTGCAGGAAGCCAAAAACATTCAGTACTTC
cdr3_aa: CASSLQEAKNIQYF

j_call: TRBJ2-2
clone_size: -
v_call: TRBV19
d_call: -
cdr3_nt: TGTGCCAGTAGTACGGGGCTGATAGCTGCCGGGGAGCTGTTTTTT
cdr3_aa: CASSTGLIAAGELFF

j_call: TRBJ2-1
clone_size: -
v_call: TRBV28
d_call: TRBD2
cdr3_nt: TGTGCCAGCAGTTTGGCCGGGGGGGGCCCCTACAATGAGCAGTTCTTC
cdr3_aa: CASSLAGGGPYNEQFF

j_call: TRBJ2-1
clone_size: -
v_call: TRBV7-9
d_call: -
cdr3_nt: TGTGCCAGCAGCCCCCCGGGACTTCACAATGAGCAGTTCTTC
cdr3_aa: CASSPPGLHNEQFF

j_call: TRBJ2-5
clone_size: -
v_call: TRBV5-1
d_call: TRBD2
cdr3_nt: TGCGCCCGCGGCGGGGGGGAGAGTGGGGAGACCCAGTACTTC
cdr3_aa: CARGGGESGETQYF

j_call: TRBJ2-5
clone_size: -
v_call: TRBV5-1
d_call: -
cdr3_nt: TGCGCCAGCAGCTGGGTTGGCCAGAGTAGGGGGGAGACCCAGTACTTC
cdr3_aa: CASSWVGQSRGETQYF

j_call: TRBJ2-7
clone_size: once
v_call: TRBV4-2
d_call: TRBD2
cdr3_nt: TGTGCCAGCAGCCAAGACCAACTAGCGAACTCCTACGAGCAGTACTTC
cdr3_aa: CASSQDQLANSYEQYF

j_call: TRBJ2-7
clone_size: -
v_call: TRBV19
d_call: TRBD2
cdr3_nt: TGTGCCAGTAGTCGGGTTAGCGGGGACCCCTACGAGCAGTACTTC
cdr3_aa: CASSRVSGDPYEQYF

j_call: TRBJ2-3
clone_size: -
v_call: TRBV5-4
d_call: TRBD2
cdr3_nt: TGTGCCAGCAGCTTGCTCCAGCGGGAGGGCCTTATCACAGATACGCAGTATTTT
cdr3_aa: CASSLLQREGLITDTQYF

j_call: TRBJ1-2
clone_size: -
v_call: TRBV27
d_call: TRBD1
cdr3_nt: TGTGCCAGCAGTTTAGAAGGCCAGGGGGACTATGGCTACACCTTC
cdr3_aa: CASSLEGQGDYGYTF

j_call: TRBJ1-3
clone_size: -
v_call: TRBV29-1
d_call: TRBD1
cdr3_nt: TGCAGCGTGACGGGACAGGTTGGAAACACCATATATTTT
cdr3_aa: CSVTGQVGNTIYF

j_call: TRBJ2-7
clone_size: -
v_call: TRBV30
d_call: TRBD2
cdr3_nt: TGTGCCTGGAGTGGACTAGCGGGCTGGGTCGAGCAGTACTTC
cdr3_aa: CAWSGLAGWVEQYF

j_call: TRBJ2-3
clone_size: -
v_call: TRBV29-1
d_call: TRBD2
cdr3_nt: TGCAGCGTTGGCGGGGGAAACACAGATACGCAGTATTTT
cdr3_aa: CSVGGGNTDTQYF

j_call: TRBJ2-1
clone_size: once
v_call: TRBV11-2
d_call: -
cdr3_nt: TGTGCCAGCAGCTTAGATCTGAGCGGTCAGCAGTTCTTC
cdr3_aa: CASSLDLSGQQFF

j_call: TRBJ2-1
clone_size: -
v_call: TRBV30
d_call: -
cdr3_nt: TGTGCCTGGACCCCCTCTCCAGCTAGCGATGAGCAGTTCTTC
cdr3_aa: CAWTPSPASDEQFF

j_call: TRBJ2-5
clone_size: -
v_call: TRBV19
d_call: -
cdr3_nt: TGTGCCAGTAGTATCTCCCGGGAGGAGACCCAGTACTTC
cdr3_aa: CASSISREETQYF

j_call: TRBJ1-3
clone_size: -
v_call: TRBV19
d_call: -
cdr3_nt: TGTGCCAGTAGTGCCCAGAGGGGATCTGGAAACACCATATATTTT
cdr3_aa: CASSAQRGSGNTIYF

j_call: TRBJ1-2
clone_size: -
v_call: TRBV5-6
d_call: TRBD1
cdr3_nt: TGTGCCAGCAGCTTGAATCAGGGGGGGTATGGCTACACCTTC
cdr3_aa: CASSLNQGGYGYTF

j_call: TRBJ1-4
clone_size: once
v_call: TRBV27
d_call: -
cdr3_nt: TGTGCCAGCAGTTTTGGCTTGGGGGGATCCTTTGAAAAACTGTTTTTT
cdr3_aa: CASSFGLGGSFEKLFF

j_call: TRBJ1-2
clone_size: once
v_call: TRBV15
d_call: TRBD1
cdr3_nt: TGTGCCACCAGTCCAGGACAGGGGGCCAAATACACCTTC
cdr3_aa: CATSPGQGAKYTF

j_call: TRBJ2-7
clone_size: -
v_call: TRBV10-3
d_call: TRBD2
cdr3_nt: TGTGCCATCAGTGAGTCTAACGCGGGAGGGTACGAGCAGTACTTC
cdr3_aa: CAISESNAGGYEQYF

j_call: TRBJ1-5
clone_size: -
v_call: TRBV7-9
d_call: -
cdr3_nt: TGTGCCAGCAGCCATCAGGGAAGGGATCAGCCCCAGCATTTT
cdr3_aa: CASSHQGRDQPQHF

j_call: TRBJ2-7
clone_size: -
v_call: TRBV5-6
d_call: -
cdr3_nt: TGTGCCAGCAGCTTGTTGCGCGAGCAGTACTTC
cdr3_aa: CASSLLREQYF

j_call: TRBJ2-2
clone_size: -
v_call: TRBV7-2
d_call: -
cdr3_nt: TGTGCCAGCAGCTTAGTGGCCTCGAACACCGGGGAGCTGTTTTTT
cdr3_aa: CASSLVASNTGELFF